What follows describes a single TCR beta chain. Trimming cost V 4 bases and J 3 bases, with 7 bases left between them. CDR1 is SEHNR and CDR2 is FQNEAQ in the germline V gene (reference sequence). The CDR3 length is 12 residues. This specimen belongs to a study of T cell responses to AZD1222 COVID-19 vaccine. Using immunoSEQ multiplex PCR, the repertoire was profiled, and TCRdb retains in-frame clones only, with some absent. Among roughly 100,000 clones listed, approximately 89% were seen once. The sequence was obtained from an adult in good health. The rearrangement uses TRBV7-9 and TRBJ2-7; D is possibly TRBD2 (5 bases). The sequences come from peripheral blood, collected on day 0 of AZD1222 vaccination. This chain's CDR3 is CASSSGVYEQYF. The CDR3 nucleotides are TGTGCCAGCAGCTCCGGGGTCTACGAGCAGTACTTC.